This T cell receptor beta chain was sequenced in a study of cytomegalovirus exposure and HLA in healthy donors. General study findings and limits: CMV serostatus alone was available as immune exposure information. Later analysis identified over 15,000 TCR beta sequences associated with HLA alleles, using a false discovery rate threshold of 0.05. Common viral pathogens seemed to be connected with several of the most significant clusters, according to a later analysis. The study designated 150 to 200 TCR beta chains cytomegalovirus-associated.

Trimming removed 5 bases at V and 6 bases at J, with 15 bases between. Germline CDR1 is MNHEY and CDR2 is SVGAGI. The CDR3 is made up of 14 amino acids. A remark on this clone: Its cognate antigen is unknown.

PCR involved 60 Vbeta and 13 Jbeta primers. Data came from immunoSEQ multiplex PCR; TCRdb stores just in-frame clones and leaves some out. This table has 180,000 or so clones, approximately 71% appearing once. Sample: PBMCs. The chain links TRBV6-5 to TRBJ2-3, with D possibly being TRBD2 (5 bases). This clonotype originated in a middle-aged woman in good health and CMV-seropositive. The CDR3 is CASSPTRMFDTQYF. Here the CDR3 DNA reads TGTGCCAGCAGTCCTACTAGGATGTTTGATACGCAGTATTTT.